The subject of this entry is one T cell receptor (beta chain). Its antigen is as yet unknown. This record belongs to a study of cytomegalovirus exposure and HLA in healthy donors. Study summary: As released early, the data held about 85 million unique TCRs from HLA-typed donors. General study findings and limits: In a later analysis, HLA-C alleles had the fewest associated TCRs, DRB1 alleles the most.

Although they were nominally healthy when sampled, donors likely had unrecorded immune exposures. The germline V gene has CDR1 LGHNA and CDR2 YSLEER. The length of the CDR3 is 16 residues. V was clipped by 3 bases and J by 5 bases; unmatched bases: 5. A multiplex PCR was run with 60 Vbeta primers and 13 Jbeta primers. This table comes from immunoSEQ multiplex PCR, and its TCRdb copy is limited to in-frame clones, with some not included. This sample yields roughly 120,000 clones, of which 74% are seen a single time; about 4% belongs to the top ten. Sample: PBMCs. This rearrangement joins TRBV4-3 to TRBJ2-1; 12 bases are a match to TRBD2. This sequence was found in a woman aged 45-60 years in good health and CMV-seropositive. CDR3 sequence reads: CASSHRLAGDNNEQFF. The CDR3, as DNA: TGCGCCAGCAGCCACCGACTAGCGGGAGATAACAATGAGCAGTTCTTC.